This passage covers 5 T cell receptor beta chains from one sample sequenced in a study of blood T cells in healthy people across ages. The use of a sample-barcoded 5' primer and a J-beta primer mix characterized a second PCR of 7 to 11 cycles. MiXCR, applied by TCRdb to the 5' RACE reads, yields one record per CDR3 protein. The table records fewer than 2 million distinct CDR3 sequences, 30% to 40% of them present only once. Sequencing was done on a sample of blood. The receptors stem from a human donor in good health.

This clonotype was detected only a few times. The chain carries TRBV6-2 or TRBV6-3 and TRBJ1-1; D is perhaps TRBD1 (5 bases). Germline V gives CDR1 MNHEY, CDR2 SVGEGT. V lost 4 bases and J lost 5, with 11 bases in between. This CDR3 region has 13 residues. Written as DNA, the CDR3 is TGTGCCAGCAGTTGGGTCGGGGGAACTGAAGCTTTCTTT. It encodes CASSWVGGTEAFF.

This clonotype was detected a few times. This rearrangement joins TRBV9 to TRBJ2-3, with D tentatively TRBD1 or TRBD2 (6 bases each). This CDR3 region has 16 residues. Trimming shortened V by 4 bases and J by 6 bases, and 21 bases separated the two germline ends. Germline V gene lookup returns CDR1 SGDLS and CDR2 YYNGEE. CDR3 in DNA: TGTGCCAGCAGCCTCAACACCCCGGGGGCGGGGGATACGCAGTATTTT. This codes for CASSLNTPGAGDTQYF.

Ten or more counts support this clonotype. The chain employs TRBV5-1 and TRBJ2-3; D not resolved. Trimming left V 0 bases short and J 2 bases short, with 7 bases between. This CDR3 has 14 amino acids. From germline, CDR1 is SGHRS and CDR2 YFSETQ. The CDR3 sequence: CASSLAADTDTQYF. The CDR3 nucleotides read TGCGCCAGCAGCTTGGCGGCAGACACAGATACGCAGTATTTT.

Remarks on this clonotype: The junction does not match germline at one end; this may be a read error. The V gene is TRBV7-6, the J gene TRBJ2-3; perhaps TRBD2 as D (6 bases). The germline V gene encodes CDR1 SGHVS and CDR2 FNYEAQ. The CDR3 loop spans 15 amino acids. CDR3 sequence reads: CASSAGFGSTDTRYF. For the CDR3, the DNA is TGTGCCAGCAGCGCAGGGTTCGGGAGCACAGATACGCGGTATTTT. Full variable domain (rest looked up from reference TRBV7-6 and TRBJ2-3): GAGVSQSPRYKVTKRGQDVALRCDPISGHVSLYWYRQALGQGPEFLTYFNYEAQQDKSGLPNDRFSAERPEGSISTLTIQRTEQRDSAMYRCASSAGFGSTDTRYFGPGTRLTVL.

The CDR3 DNA reads TGTGCCAGCAGCCTCGGGACATTCCTCGTGGGGACCCAGTACTTC. Amino acid sequence: CASSLGTFLVGTQYF. The J gene is TRBJ2-5, the V gene TRBV7-9, with D possibly TRBD1 on 6 matching bases. This CDR3 contains 15 residues. The V gene's germline CDR1 is SEHNR and CDR2 FQNEAQ (reference sequence). Between the trimmed V and J ends, which lost 5 bases and 7 bases, there was a span of 20 bases.